These 7 T cell receptor beta chains were all obtained from the same sample, sequenced in a study of long-term antiretroviral therapy in people with HIV. It was version v3.0 of the immunoSEQ assay that was run at survey level. The protocol was immunoSEQ multiplex PCR, while the TCRdb copy is restricted to in-frame clones and leaves out a portion. The table has about 19,000 clones, just over 75% seen once. The material was unsorted PBMCs, obtained 0.5 years before starting antiretroviral therapy. The receptors shown here come from a woman between 50 and 59 years old with HIV.

The chain couples TRBV12-5 to TRBJ1-6, with 8 bases that match TRBD1. Germline loops: CDR1 LGHNT, CDR2 FRNRAP. The trim removed 1 base at V and 6 bases at J, leaving 11 bases unmatched. The length of the CDR3 is 18 residues. The CDR3 sequence is CASGLAPAGTGGNSPLHF. The CDR3 nucleotides read TGTGCTAGTGGTTTGGCTCCCGCCGGGACAGGTGGTAATTCACCCCTCCACTTT.

This clone was found a few times. V and J are TRBV5-1 and TRBJ1-5, with TRBD1 as a possible D gene (6 bases). V dropped 0 bases and J dropped 3 bases, with 10 bases sitting between them. CDR3 length equals 15 residues. Germline V CDR1 and CDR2: SGHRS, YFSETQ. The chain's CDR3 is CASSLEPGVNQPQHF. CDR3 nucleotides: TGCGCCAGCAGCTTGGAGCCAGGGGTCAATCAGCCCCAGCATTTT.

V and J are TRBV6-6 and TRBJ1-3, with D hard to call. Trimming shortened V by 8 bases and J by 1 base, and 12 bases separated the two germline ends. The CDR3 covers 14 residues. Germline V gene sequence: CDR1 MNHNY, CDR2 SVGAGI (reference sequence). The CDR3 is CASLAPESGNTIYF. DNA for the CDR3: TGTGCCAGCCTGGCCCCAGAATCTGGAAACACCATATATTTT.

This clone was detected once. The V call is TRBV9, the J call TRBJ2-7, with TRBD2 matching 11 bases. The CDR3 spans 15 residues. V trimming: 0 bases; J trimming: 4 bases; junction bases outside the gene matches: 3. Germline V lookup: CDR1 SGDLS, CDR2 YYNGEE. CDR3: CASSVDPSGGYEQYF. CDR3 DNA: TGTGCCAGCAGCGTAGATCCTAGCGGGGGGTACGAGCAGTACTTC. Drawing the rest from reference TRBV9 and TRBJ2-7, the complete variable domain is DSGVTQTPKHLITATGQRVTLRCSPRSGDLSVYWYQQSLDQGLQFLIQYYNGEERAKGNILERFSAQQFPDLHSELNLSSLELGDSALYFCASSVDPSGGYEQYFGPGTRLTVT.

J is TRBJ1-4 and V is TRBV6-5; no clear D gene. The CDR3 loop spans 15 amino acids. The V gene's germline CDR1 is MNHEY and CDR2 SVGAGI. Trimming pared 0 bases from V and 7 bases from J, leaving 12 bases between. CDR3 loop: CASSYSSGQAEKLFF. The CDR3 DNA is TGTGCCAGCAGTTACTCGTCCGGGCAGGCTGAAAAACTGTTTTTT.

The chain carries TRBV4-1 and TRBJ1-5; possible D gene TRBD1, 5 bases. V gave up 0 bases and J gave up 0 bases, with 12 bases separating them. Germline CDR1 MGHRA, CDR2 YSYEKL. The CDR3 runs to 17 residues. The CDR3 loop is CASSQESGSDSNQPQHF. The DNA for the CDR3 is TGCGCCAGCAGCCAAGAGTCAGGGTCGGATAGCAATCAGCCCCAGCATTTT.

This chain joins TRBV5-5 and TRBJ2-2; TRBD2 matches 12 bases. V was pared by 5 bases and J by 5 bases, with 7 bases of the junction left unmatched. Germline V CDR1 and CDR2: SGHKS, YYEKEE (reference sequence). The CDR3 has 16 amino acids. The CDR3 loop is CASSQGLAGYTGELFF. DNA of the CDR3: TGTGCCAGCAGTCAAGGACTAGCGGGGTATACCGGGGAGCTGTTTTTT.